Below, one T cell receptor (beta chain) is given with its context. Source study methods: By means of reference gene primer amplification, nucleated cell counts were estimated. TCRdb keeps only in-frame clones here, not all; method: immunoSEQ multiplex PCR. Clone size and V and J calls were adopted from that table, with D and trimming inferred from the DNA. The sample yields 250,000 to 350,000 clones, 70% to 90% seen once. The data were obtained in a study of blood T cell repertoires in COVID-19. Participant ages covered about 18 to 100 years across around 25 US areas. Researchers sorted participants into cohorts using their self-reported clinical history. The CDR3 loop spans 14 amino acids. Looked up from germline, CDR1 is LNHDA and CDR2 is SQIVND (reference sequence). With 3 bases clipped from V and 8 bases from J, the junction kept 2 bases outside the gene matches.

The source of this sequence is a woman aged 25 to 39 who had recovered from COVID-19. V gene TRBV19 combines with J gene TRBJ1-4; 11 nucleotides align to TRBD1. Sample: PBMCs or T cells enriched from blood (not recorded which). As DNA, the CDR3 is TGTGCCAGTAGTATCGGGGACAGGGGGGAAAAACTGTTTTTT. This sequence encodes CASSIGDRGEKLFF.